This entry features one T cell receptor (beta chain) sequence. Its matching antigen is unknown. These data belong to a study of T cell responses to AZD1222 COVID-19 vaccine. Study-wide findings and caveats: Baseline antibody screening turned up just six seropositive AZD1222 recipients. Spike-wide coverage was observed for vaccine-associated CD4 TCRs, with dominant responses at 160-218 and 743-854. Most donors were white British and more were female, and clonal diversity was possibly underestimated.

Produced via immunoSEQ multiplex PCR; TCRdb's table is partial and in-frame only. The profile shows about 64,000 clones, just over 90% of them singletons. This TCR came from an adult who received the MenACWY meningococcal vaccine as a control. Sequenced material: peripheral blood, taken 28 days after the second dose of the MenACWY control vaccine.

CDR3 sequence: CATMARETDRGRNQPQHF. The DNA of the CDR3 is TGTGCCACCATGGCCCGTGAGACGGACAGGGGCAGAAATCAGCCCCAGCATTTT. The gene calls are TRBV24-1 and TRBJ1-5, with TRBD1 identical over 9 bases. V was clipped by 8 bases and J by 4 bases; unmatched bases: 17. The CDR3 has 18 residues. Germline assignment: CDR1 KGHDR and CDR2 SFDVKD.